This is a list of T cell receptor beta chains from one sample in a study of low-dose radiotherapy and immunotherapy resistance in tumors. TCRdb called the reads again in MiXCR, with one record for every CDR3 protein. Of 75,000 to 95,000 distinct CDR3 sequences in the sample, 18% were seen once. Sequences were derived from PBMCs, sampled before treatment. The receptors come from a male donor with prostate cancer. Each CDR3 is given with its conserved first and last residue. D genes are given only for firm matches. Size is stated for part of the rows, as once, few or many counts, or as a class when the clone is expanded.

v_gene: TRBV20-1; j_gene: TRBJ2-5; abundance: once; d_gene: TRBD2; CDR3nt: TGCAGTGCTGGGAGCGGGGGGGCTAGGGAGACCCAGTACTTC; CDR3aa: CSAGSGGARETQYF
v_gene: TRBV29-1; j_gene: TRBJ2-5; abundance: .; d_gene: TRBD2; CDR3nt: TGCAGCGTTGTTTTCTTAGCGGGAGTTCGAGAGACCCAGTACTTC; CDR3aa: CSVVFLAGVRETQYF
v_gene: TRBV9; j_gene: TRBJ2-7; abundance: many; d_gene: .; CDR3nt: TGTGCCAGCAGCGCCACCGGTGGCGAGCAGTACTTC; CDR3aa: CASSATGGEQYF
v_gene: TRBV6-5; j_gene: TRBJ2-4; abundance: many; d_gene: .; CDR3nt: TGTGCCAGCAGCACCCGAATAGGGGGGGAAAACATTCAGTACTTC; CDR3aa: CASSTRIGGENIQYF
v_gene: TRBV2; j_gene: TRBJ1-1; abundance: many; d_gene: .; CDR3nt: TGTGCCAGCAGTGAAGAGGGGGTTCCCCGCATGAACACTGAAGCTTTCTTT; CDR3aa: CASSEEGVPRMNTEAFF
v_gene: TRBV28; j_gene: TRBJ2-7; abundance: few; d_gene: .; CDR3nt: TGTGCCAGCAGTTCCGGAAGAGGGGGGGCGCTTCTTCCCGAGCAGTACTTC; CDR3aa: CASSSGRGGALLPEQYF
v_gene: TRBV2; j_gene: TRBJ2-1; abundance: many; d_gene: .; CDR3nt: TGTGCCAGCAGTGGCCAAGATAGGGGTCGAAATGAGCAGTTCTTC; CDR3aa: CASSGQDRGRNEQFF
v_gene: TRBV12-3/TRBV12-4; j_gene: TRBJ1-3; abundance: many; d_gene: TRBD1; CDR3nt: TGTGCCAGCAGTGCCGGGACAGTGGCTGGAAACACCATATATTTT; CDR3aa: CASSAGTVAGNTIYF
v_gene: TRBV6-5; j_gene: TRBJ2-1; abundance: many; d_gene: TRBD2; CDR3nt: TGTGCCAGCGCGGGAGCGGGAGGGCCCCCTTCGGATGAGCAGTTCTTC; CDR3aa: CASAGAGGPPSDEQFF
v_gene: TRBV3-1; j_gene: TRBJ2-5; abundance: many; d_gene: .; CDR3nt: TGTGCCAGCAGCCCCTCGCGGGCATGGAGAAAAGTGACCCAGTACTTC; CDR3aa: CASSPSRAWRKVTQYF
v_gene: TRBV24-1; j_gene: TRBJ2-1; abundance: .; d_gene: TRBD2; CDR3nt: TGTGCCACCAGTGATTTTGGGCGGGGGGGCCTTTCAAGCTCGGGACATGAGCAGTTCTTC; CDR3aa: CATSDFGRGGLSSSGHEQFF
v_gene: TRBV6-2/TRBV6-3; j_gene: TRBJ1-1; abundance: many; d_gene: TRBD1; CDR3nt: TGTGCCAGCAGCATGATGACTCAAGGGGGCGCGGATAGGGGGACTGAAGCTTTCTTT; CDR3aa: CASSMMTQGGADRGTEAFF
v_gene: TRBV20-1; j_gene: TRBJ2-1; abundance: .; d_gene: .; CDR3nt: TGCAGTGCTAGCGGGGCACAGGGCACCTACAATGAGCAGTTCTTC; CDR3aa: CSASGAQGTYNEQFF
v_gene: TRBV13; j_gene: TRBJ2-1; abundance: .; d_gene: TRBD2; CDR3nt: TGTGCCAGCAGCTTAGGCTCCGGGAGGGTTGCGCAGTTCTTC; CDR3aa: CASSLGSGRVAQFF
v_gene: TRBV7-3; j_gene: TRBJ2-2; abundance: .; d_gene: .; CDR3nt: TGTGCCAGCAGCTTAACACGCACCGGGGAGCTGTTTTTT; CDR3aa: CASSLTRTGELFF
v_gene: TRBV5-1; j_gene: TRBJ2-3; abundance: many; d_gene: TRBD1; CDR3nt: TGCGCCAGCAGCTGGCAAATGGGACAGGGGAAAACCGCGCAGTATTTT; CDR3aa: CASSWQMGQGKTAQYF